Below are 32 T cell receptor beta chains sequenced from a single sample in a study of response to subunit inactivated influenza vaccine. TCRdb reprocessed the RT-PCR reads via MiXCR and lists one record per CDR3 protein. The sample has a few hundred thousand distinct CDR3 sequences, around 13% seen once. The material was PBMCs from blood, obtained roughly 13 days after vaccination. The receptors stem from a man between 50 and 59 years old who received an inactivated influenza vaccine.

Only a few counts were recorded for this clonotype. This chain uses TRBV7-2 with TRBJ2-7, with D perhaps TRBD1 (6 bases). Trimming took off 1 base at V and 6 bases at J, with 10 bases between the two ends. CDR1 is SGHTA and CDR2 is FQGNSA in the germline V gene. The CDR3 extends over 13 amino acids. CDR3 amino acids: CASSLGRGTEQYF. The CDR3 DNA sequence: TGTGCCAGCAGCTTAGGCAGGGGTACCGAGCAGTACTTC.

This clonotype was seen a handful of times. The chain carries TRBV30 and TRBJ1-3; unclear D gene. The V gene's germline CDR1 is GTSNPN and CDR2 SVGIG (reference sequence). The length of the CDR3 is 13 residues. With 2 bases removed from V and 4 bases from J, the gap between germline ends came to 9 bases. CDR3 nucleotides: TGTGCCTGGAGTCTAACGGCGGGAAACACCATATATTTT. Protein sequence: CAWSLTAGNTIYF.

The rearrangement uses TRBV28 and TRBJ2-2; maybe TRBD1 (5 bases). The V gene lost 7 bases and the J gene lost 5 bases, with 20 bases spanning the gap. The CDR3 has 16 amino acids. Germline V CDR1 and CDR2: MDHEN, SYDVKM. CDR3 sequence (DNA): TGTGCCAGCACCTTCACAGGTGGGGCGCTGACCGGGGAGCTGTTTTTT. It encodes CASTFTGGALTGELFF.

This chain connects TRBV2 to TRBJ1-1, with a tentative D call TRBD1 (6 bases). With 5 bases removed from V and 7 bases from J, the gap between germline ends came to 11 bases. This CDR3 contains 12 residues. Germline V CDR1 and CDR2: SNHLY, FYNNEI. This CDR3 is CASSLDSFEAFF. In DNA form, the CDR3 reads TGTGCCAGCAGTCTGGACAGCTTTGAAGCTTTCTTT. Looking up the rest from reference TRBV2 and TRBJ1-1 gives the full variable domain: EPEVTQTPSHQVTQMGQEVILRCVPISNHLYFYWYRQILGQKVEFLVSFYNNEISEKSEIFDDQFSVERPDGSNFTLKIRSTKLEDSAMYFCASSLDSFEAFFGQGTRLTVV.

CDR3 in amino acids: CASSTAGSPLHF. CDR3 in DNA: TGTGCCAGCAGTACGGCAGGTTCACCCCTCCACTTT. This rearrangement joins TRBV12-3 or TRBV12-4 to TRBJ1-6; D is ambiguous. This CDR3 has 12 amino acids. V lost 5 bases and J 9 bases, leaving 8 bases between the germline ends.

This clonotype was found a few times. CDR3 sequence reads: CASSRSEDRGWETQYF. CDR3 DNA: TGTGCCAGCAGCCGGAGTGAGGACAGGGGATGGGAGACCCAGTACTTC. The rearrangement uses TRBV4-2 and TRBJ2-5; TRBD1 aligns across 9 bases. The germline gives CDR1 LGHNA, CDR2 YNFKEQ. With 4 bases clipped from V and 5 bases from J, the junction kept 11 bases outside the gene matches. This CDR3 is built from 16 residues.

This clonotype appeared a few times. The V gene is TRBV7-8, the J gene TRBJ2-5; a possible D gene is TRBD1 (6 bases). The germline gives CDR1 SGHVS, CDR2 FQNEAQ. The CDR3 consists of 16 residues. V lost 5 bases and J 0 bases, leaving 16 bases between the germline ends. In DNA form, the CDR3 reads TGTGCCAGCAGCCCCTTTCCGCAGGGGTACCAAGAGACCCAGTACTTC. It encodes CASSPFPQGYQETQYF.

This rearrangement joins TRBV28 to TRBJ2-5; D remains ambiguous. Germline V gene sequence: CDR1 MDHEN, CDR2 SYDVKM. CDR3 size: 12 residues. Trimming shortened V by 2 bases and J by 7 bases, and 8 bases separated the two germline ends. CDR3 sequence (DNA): TGTGCCAGCAGTTTAATCGGTCGGACCCAGTACTTC. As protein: CASSLIGRTQYF.

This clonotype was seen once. The CDR3 loop is CASSSDSFGNTEAFF. The DNA of the CDR3 is TGCGCCAGCAGTTCTGACAGTTTCGGGAACACTGAAGCTTTCTTT. This chain links TRBV5-1 with TRBJ1-1; D might be TRBD1 (5 bases). Germline CDR1 reads SGHRS; CDR2 reads YFSETQ. V was cut by 5 bases and J by 1 base, with 15 bases left in between. The CDR3 length is 15 residues.

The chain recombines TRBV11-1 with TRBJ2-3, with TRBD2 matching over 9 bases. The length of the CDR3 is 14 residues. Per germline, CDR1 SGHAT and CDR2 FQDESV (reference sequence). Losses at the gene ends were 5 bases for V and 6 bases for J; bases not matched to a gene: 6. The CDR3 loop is CASSRSGRGDTQYF. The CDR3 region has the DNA TGTGCCAGCAGCCGTAGCGGGAGAGGGGATACGCAGTATTTT.

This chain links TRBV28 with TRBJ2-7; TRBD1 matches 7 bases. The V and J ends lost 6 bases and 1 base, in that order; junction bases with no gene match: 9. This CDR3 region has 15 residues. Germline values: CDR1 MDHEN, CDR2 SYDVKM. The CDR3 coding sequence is TGTGCCAGCAGCTCAGACAGGGCGAGGTCCTACGAGCAGTACTTC. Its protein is CASSSDRARSYEQYF.

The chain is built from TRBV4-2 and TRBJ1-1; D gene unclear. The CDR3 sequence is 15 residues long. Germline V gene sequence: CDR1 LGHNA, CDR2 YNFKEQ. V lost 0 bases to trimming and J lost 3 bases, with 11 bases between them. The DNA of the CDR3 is TGTGCCAGCAGCCAAGATCGGGTTTGGGACACTGAAGCTTTCTTT. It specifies CASSQDRVWDTEAFF.

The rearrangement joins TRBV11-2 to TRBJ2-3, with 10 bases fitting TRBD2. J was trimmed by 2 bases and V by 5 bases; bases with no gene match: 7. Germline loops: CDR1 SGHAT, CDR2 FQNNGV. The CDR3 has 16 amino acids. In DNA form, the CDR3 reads TGTGCCAGCAGCCGGCCAGCGGGGGGGCTCACAGATACGCAGTATTTT. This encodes CASSRPAGGLTDTQYF.

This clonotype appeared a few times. The CDR3 spells CASRPTLQETQYF. The CDR3 DNA sequence: TGTGCCAGCAGACCGACACTCCAAGAGACCCAGTACTTC. The genes are TRBV6-1 and TRBJ2-5; D unresolved. In germline, CDR1 is MNHNS, CDR2 SASEGT. This CDR3 is 13 amino acids long. V was cut by 6 bases and J by 1 base, with 9 bases left in between.

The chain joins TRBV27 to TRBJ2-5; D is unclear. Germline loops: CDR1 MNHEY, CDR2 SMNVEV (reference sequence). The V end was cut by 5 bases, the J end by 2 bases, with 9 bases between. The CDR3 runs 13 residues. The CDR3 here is CASSRAVQETQYF. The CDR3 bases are TGTGCCAGCAGTCGGGCAGTTCAAGAGACCCAGTACTTC.

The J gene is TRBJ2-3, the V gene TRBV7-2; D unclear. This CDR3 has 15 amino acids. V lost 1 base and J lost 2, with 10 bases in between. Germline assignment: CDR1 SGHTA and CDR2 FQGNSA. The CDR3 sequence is CASSLGSRATDTQYF. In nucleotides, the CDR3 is TGTGCCAGCAGCTTAGGGAGTAGGGCCACAGATACGCAGTATTTT.

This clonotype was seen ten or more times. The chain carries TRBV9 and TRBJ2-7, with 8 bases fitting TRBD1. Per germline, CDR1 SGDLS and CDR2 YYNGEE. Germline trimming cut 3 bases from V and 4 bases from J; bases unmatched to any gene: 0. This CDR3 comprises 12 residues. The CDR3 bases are TGTGCCAGCAGCGGGACAGGGTACGAGCAGTACTTC. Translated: CASSGTGYEQYF.

CDR3: CASSLAYGQGIGELFF. Here the CDR3 DNA reads TGTGCCAGCAGCTTAGCTTACGGACAGGGGATCGGGGAGCTGTTTTTT. This chain links TRBV11-2 with TRBJ2-2; 9 bases line up with TRBD1. This CDR3 has 16 amino acids. V was clipped by 1 base and J by 7 bases; unmatched bases: 7. Germline-derived CDR1 and CDR2 are SGHAT and FQNNGV.

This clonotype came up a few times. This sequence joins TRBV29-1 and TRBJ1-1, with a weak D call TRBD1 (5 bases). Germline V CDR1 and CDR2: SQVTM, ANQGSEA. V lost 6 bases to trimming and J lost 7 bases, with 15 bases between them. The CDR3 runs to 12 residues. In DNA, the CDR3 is TGCAGCGTGGGCTTCCAGGGTAATGAAGCTTTCTTT. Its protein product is CSVGFQGNEAFF. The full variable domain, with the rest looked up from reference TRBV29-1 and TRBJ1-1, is SAVISQKPSRDICQRGTSLTIQCQVDSQVTMMFWYRQQPGQSLTLIATANQGSEATYESGFVIDKFPISRPNLTFSTLTVSNMSPEDSSIYLCSVGFQGNEAFFGQGTRLTVV.

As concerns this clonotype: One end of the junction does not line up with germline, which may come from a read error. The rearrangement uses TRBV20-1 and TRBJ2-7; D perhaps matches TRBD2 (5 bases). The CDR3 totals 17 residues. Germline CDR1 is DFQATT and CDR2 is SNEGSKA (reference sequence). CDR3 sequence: CCARDLKQTMIPLEQYF. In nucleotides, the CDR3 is TGCTGTGCTAGAGATCTTAAACAGACTATGATCCCCCTCGAGCAGTACTTC.

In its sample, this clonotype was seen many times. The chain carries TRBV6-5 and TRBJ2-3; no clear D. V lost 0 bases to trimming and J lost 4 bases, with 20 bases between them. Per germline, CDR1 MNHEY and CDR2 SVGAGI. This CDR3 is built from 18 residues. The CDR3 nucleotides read TGTGCCAGCAGTTACTCGATTTCCGCCCCGAGCGACGCAGATACGCAGTATTTT. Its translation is CASSYSISAPSDADTQYF.

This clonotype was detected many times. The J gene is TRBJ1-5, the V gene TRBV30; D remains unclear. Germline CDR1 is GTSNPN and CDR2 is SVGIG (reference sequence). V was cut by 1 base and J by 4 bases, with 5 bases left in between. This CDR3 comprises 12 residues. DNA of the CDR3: TGTGCCTGGAGTGAACAAAATCAGCCCCAGCATTTT. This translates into CAWSEQNQPQHF.

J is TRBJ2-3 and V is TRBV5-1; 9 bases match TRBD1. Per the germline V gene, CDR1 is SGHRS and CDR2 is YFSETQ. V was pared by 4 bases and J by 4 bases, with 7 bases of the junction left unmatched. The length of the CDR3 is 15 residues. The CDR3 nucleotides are TGCGCCAGCAGCCCCCACAGGGGGCGGCCAGATACGCAGTATTTT. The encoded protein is CASSPHRGRPDTQYF.

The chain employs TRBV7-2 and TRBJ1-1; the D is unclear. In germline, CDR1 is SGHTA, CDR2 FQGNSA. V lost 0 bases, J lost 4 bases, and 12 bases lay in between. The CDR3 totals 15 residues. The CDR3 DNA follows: TGTGCCAGCAGCTTAGCGGGCGGGTTGGGCACTGAAGCTTTCTTT. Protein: CASSLAGGLGTEAFF.

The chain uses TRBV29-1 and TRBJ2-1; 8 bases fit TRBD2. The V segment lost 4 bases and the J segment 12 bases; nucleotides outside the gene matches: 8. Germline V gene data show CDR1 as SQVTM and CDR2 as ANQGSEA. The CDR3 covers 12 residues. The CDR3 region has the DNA TGCAGCGTTGGTAGCGGGAAAGGGGGGCAGTTCTTC. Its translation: CSVGSGKGGQFF.

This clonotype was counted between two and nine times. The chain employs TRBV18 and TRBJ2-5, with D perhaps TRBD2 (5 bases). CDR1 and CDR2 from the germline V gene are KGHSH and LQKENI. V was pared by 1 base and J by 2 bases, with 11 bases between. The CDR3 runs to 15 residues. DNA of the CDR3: TGTGCCAGCTCACCACTGAACGGGGTACAAGAGACCCAGTACTTC. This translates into CASSPLNGVQETQYF.

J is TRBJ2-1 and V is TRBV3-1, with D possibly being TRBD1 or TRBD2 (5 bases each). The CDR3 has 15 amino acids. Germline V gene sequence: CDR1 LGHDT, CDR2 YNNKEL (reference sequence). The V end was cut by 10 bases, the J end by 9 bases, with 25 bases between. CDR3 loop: CATTQPRGAIGEQFF. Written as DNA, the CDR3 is TGTGCCACCACCCAACCGAGGGGCGCTATAGGTGAGCAGTTCTTC.

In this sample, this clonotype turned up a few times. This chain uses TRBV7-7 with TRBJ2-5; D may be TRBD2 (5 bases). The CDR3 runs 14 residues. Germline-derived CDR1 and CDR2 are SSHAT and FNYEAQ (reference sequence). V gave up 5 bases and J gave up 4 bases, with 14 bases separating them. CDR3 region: CASSRGPGGETQYF. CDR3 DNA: TGTGCCAGCAGCCGAGGGCCTGGCGGAGAGACCCAGTACTTC.

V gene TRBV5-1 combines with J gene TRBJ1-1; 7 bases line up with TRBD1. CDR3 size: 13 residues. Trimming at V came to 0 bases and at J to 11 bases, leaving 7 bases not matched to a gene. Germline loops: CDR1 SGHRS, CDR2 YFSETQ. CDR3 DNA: TGCGCCAGCAGCTTGGTCCTAGGGGGCGAGGCTTTCTTT. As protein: CASSLVLGGEAFF. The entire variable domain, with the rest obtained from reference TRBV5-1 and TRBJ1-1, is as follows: KAGVTQTPRYLIKTRGQQVTLSCSPISGHRSVSWYQQTPGQGLQFLFEYFSETQRNKGNFPGRFSGRQFSNSRSEMNVSTLELGDSALYLCASSLVLGGEAFFGQGTRLTVV.

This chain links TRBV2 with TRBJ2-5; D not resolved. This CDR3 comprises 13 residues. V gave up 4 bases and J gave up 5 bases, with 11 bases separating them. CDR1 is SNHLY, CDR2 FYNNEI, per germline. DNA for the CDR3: TGTGCCAGCAGTGTCAGCCCATTGGAGACCCAGTACTTC. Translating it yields CASSVSPLETQYF. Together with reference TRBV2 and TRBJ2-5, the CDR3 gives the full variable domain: EPEVTQTPSHQVTQMGQEVILRCVPISNHLYFYWYRQILGQKVEFLVSFYNNEISEKSEIFDDQFSVERPDGSNFTLKIRSTKLEDSAMYFCASSVSPLETQYFGPGTRLLVL.

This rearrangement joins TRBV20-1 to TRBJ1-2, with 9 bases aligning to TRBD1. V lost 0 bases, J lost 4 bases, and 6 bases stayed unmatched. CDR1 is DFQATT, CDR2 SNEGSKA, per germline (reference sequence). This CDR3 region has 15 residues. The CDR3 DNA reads TGCAGTGCTAGAGAGACAGGGGGTCGTGCCTATGGCTACACCTTC. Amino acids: CSARETGGRAYGYTF.

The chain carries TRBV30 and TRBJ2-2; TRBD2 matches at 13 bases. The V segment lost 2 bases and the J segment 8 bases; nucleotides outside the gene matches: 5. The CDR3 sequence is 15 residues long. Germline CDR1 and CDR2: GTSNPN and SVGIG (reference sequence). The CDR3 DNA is TGTGCCTGGAGTTCTCTGGGACTAGCGGGAGGGGAGCTGTTTTTT. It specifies CAWSSLGLAGGELFF.